This T cell receptor (beta chain) was documented in a study of T cells in Graves' hyperthyroidism and ophthalmopathy (dated by TCRdb to between 2017 and 2020). Study-wide context: Peripheral blood samples were taken at initial diagnosis, before any treatment was given. The roughly 100 discovery patients were randomly divided into training and test sets at a 7:3 ratio. To identify TCR V-J signatures that set the groups apart, the researchers used a discovery cohort of 90 to 100 patients, made up of under 45 with Graves' ophthalmopathy and some 58 with stable Graves' hyperthyroidism. Prospective prediction of ophthalmopathy was tested in an independent validation cohort of approximately 18 hyperthyroidism patients and 17 patients who later progressed to ophthalmopathy. The paper reports TCR Vbeta CDR3 sequencing of roughly 140 peripheral blood samples: some 44 ophthalmopathy, around 80 hyperthyroidism and around 17 progressor patients. After blood sampling, hyperthyroidism patients were treated with methimazole at a starting dose of 30 mg daily, and ophthalmopathy patients were treated with high-dose intravenous methylprednisolone. Thyroid tissue and blood T-cell repertoires from more than five Graves' hyperthyroidism patients were also compared in the study. Points the paper makes about the study in general: In validation, progression to ophthalmopathy was predicted by the model with 55% to 71% sensitivity and around 76% specificity, a median of about 6.8 months before onset. Most expanded thyroid clonotypes (frequency above 0.001) were also detected in blood, suggesting blood repertoires may reflect thyroid immune responses. A model built on a 13 V-J signature distinguished ophthalmopathy from stable hyperthyroidism, reaching around 90% sensitivity and around 81% specificity in cross-validation and 80%/75% in testing. No statistical method was used to set the sample size in advance, and investigators knew the group allocation.

As concerns this clonotype: There is no known antigen for this receptor. Nothing much larger sits one base from this clone, and base qualities are not available.

The CDR3 goes from the cysteine to the phenylalanine over 15 residues. The retained sequence is limited to the CDR3, 45 bases, with the frame set at the first base. The germline V gene (reference sequence) gives CDR1 as DFQATT and CDR2 as SNEGSKA. Unmatched junction bases come to 15, with V trimmed by 6 bases and J by 4 bases. The TCR beta CDR3 regions were amplified from the RNA transcripts. The first round of RT-PCR for the TCR CDR3 was performed with the HTBI primer set and the Qiagen OneStep RT-PCR kit. A second multiplex PCR round built the libraries, followed by size selection and purification. The libraries were sequenced on an Illumina HiSeq2000 using paired-end 100 bp reads. The authors' pipeline ran thus. SOAPnuke was used to process the raw data, removing reads that contained adapters or uncalled bases, had a mean Phred below 15, or lacked an exact match to the constant primer or identifier. COPE v1.2.5 was used to merge the high-quality paired reads, and each unique nucleotide sequence was defined as a clonotype. MiTCR v1.1 was used to align clonotypes to the IMGT TRBV, TRBD and TRBJ reference segments. The analysis was restricted to V-J combinations with a frequency above 0.0001, which together covered about 99% of the repertoires. The TCS score was defined as the ratio of F50 (clonal expansion) to E x V (chaos), calculated using BLOSUM62-based TCRdist between CDR3 peptides within each V-J. Welch's t-statistics and random forest reduced several hundred V-J features to fewer than 15, which were used in a naive Bayes classifier (R e1071). The public reads were run again by TCRdb, first through fastp at Q25 and then through MiXCR, and only productive beta chains were kept. Identical CDR3 proteins give one entry, which carries the most common genes and DNA. The V and J calls were not made by the authors but by TCRdb's processing. For this sample the table gives roughly 600,000 distinct CDR3 sequences, of which about 14% were detected only once. The top ten clonotypes cover approximately 13% of the sample.

Moderately to severely active disease, a Clinical Activity Score of at least 3, a NOSPECS grade of at least 4, and a duration under 3 months were present in ophthalmopathy patients. The study excluded patients with uncontrolled infections, other autoimmune diseases, pregnancy or lactation. Clinical symptoms, serum thyroxine and TRAb, thyroid ultrasound, and orbital computed tomography formed the basis for the diagnoses. Ficoll-Paque density gradient centrifugation was used to isolate PBMCs from approximately 10 ml of fresh peripheral blood. Trizol reagent was used to extract total RNA, and RNA quality was then checked on an Agilent 2100 Bioanalyzer.

This sequence uses TRBV20-1 and TRBJ2-7, and 7 bases in between align with TRBD2. This TCR was sampled from a woman aged 45-65 years with Graves' ophthalmopathy. Sequenced: blood. The CDR3 reads CSAPRRGGSGYEQYF. At the DNA level, the sequence is TGCAGTGCCCCCCGGAGGGGCGGGAGTGGGTACGAGCAGTACTTC.